The 10 T cell receptor beta chains presented below share a single source sample, sequenced in a study of blood T cell repertoires in COVID-19. Method: immunoSEQ multiplex PCR; TCRdb's copy keeps in-frame clones and lacks some. The table includes fewer than 300,000 clones, 81% detected once. Sample: peripheral blood. All receptors derive from a woman aged 55-70 years with active or convalescent COVID-19.

The chain couples TRBV3-1 (or the pseudogene TRBV3-2) to TRBJ2-5, with a tentative D call TRBD2 (6 bases). In germline, CDR1 is LGHDT, CDR2 YNNKEL (reference sequence). The length of the CDR3 is 14 residues. V lost 6 bases and J lost 7, with 18 bases in between. CDR3: CASRLASVEGTQYF. The DNA for the CDR3 is TGTGCCAGCAGACTCGCTAGCGTTGAGGGGACCCAGTACTTC.

The chain has TRBV18 and TRBJ1-2; D remains ambiguous. This CDR3 has 19 amino acids. V was trimmed by 2 bases and J by 3 bases, leaving 25 bases between them. In germline, CDR1 is KGHSH, CDR2 LQKENI. The CDR3 region has the DNA TGTGCCAGCTCACCAATAATGTCCGCCAAGGGAGGCGCGCACTATGGCTACACCTTC. Encoded protein: CASSPIMSAKGGAHYGYTF.

V is TRBV7-2 and J is TRBJ2-3, with 8 bases that match TRBD2. The germline V gene has CDR1 SGHTA and CDR2 FQGNSA. Trimming cost V 1 base and J 5 bases; bases outside gene matches: 2. The CDR3 is 14 residues long. CDR3 sequence: CASSLGLAQDTQYF. The DNA for the CDR3 is TGTGCCAGCAGCTTAGGACTAGCGCAAGATACGCAGTATTTT.

For the CDR3, the DNA is TGTGCCAGCAGTGTGGATGGCAGGGGGCAGTATGGCTACACCTTC. It is translated as CASSVDGRGQYGYTF. J is TRBJ1-2 and V is TRBV9; TRBD1 matches 8 bases. The CDR3 contains 15 residues. Germline CDR1 SGDLS, CDR2 YYNGEE. V lost 5 bases to trimming and J lost 5 bases; unmatched junction nucleotides: 11. The variable domain in full, with the rest retrieved from reference TRBV9 and TRBJ1-2, is DSGVTQTPKHLITATGQRVTLRCSPRSGDLSVYWYQQSLDQGLQFLIQYYNGEERAKGNILERFSAQQFPDLHSELNLSSLELGDSALYFCASSVDGRGQYGYTFGSGTRLTVV.

This clone was detected once. The V call is TRBV7-3, the J call TRBJ2-1, with TRBD2 matching over 7 bases. With V trimmed by 1 base and J by 4 bases, 7 bases remained unmatched. CDR3 length: 16 amino acids. Germline values: CDR1 SGHTA, CDR2 FQGTGA. CDR3 DNA: TGTGCCAGCAGCTTAAATGCGGGGGACGATTACAATGAGCAGTTCTTC. It is translated as CASSLNAGDDYNEQFF.

The V gene is TRBV10-2, the J gene TRBJ1-2; 9 nucleotides agree with TRBD1. CDR3 size: 12 residues. The germline CDR1 and CDR2 sequences are WSHSY and SAAADI. Trimming cost V 6 bases and J 7 bases; bases outside gene matches: 3. CDR3 nucleotides: TGCGCCAGCAGGGACAGGGGCGGTGGCTACACCTTC. Protein: CASRDRGGGYTF.

In its sample, this clone was seen a few times. The CDR3 nucleotides read TGCGCCAGCAGCCCTCGCGGGCCTAGCTACGAGCAGTACTTC. Its translation: CASSPRGPSYEQYF. This chain connects TRBV4-1 to TRBJ2-7; possible D gene TRBD2, 5 bases. Trimming left V 4 bases short and J 3 bases short, with 13 bases between. Looked up from germline, CDR1 is MGHRA and CDR2 is YSYEKL. This CDR3 has 14 amino acids.

This clone was seen a handful of times. This rearrangement joins TRBV27 to TRBJ2-7; 9 positions agree with TRBD1. This CDR3 is 14 amino acids long. Losses at the gene ends were 3 bases for V and 5 bases for J; bases not matched to a gene: 5. In germline, CDR1 is MNHEY, CDR2 SMNVEV (reference sequence). CDR3 nucleotide sequence: TGTGCCAGCAGTTTGCGGGACAGGGACGACGAGCAGTACTTC. It encodes CASSLRDRDDEQYF.

This chain uses TRBV5-8 with TRBJ1-4; maybe TRBD1 (6 bases). The V end was cut by 3 bases, the J end by 6 bases, with 15 bases between. Germline loops: CDR1 SGHTS, CDR2 YDEGEE. This CDR3 region has 15 residues. CDR3 region: CASSSWWGPDEKLFF. DNA of the CDR3: TGTGCCAGCAGCTCTTGGTGGGGGCCGGATGAAAAACTGTTTTTT.

As for this clone: Mismatch with germline at one junction end may stem from a read error. This rearrangement joins TRBV7-7 to TRBJ2-2; the match to TRBD2 covers 14 bases. The CDR3 is made up of 17 amino acids. Germline values: CDR1 SSHAT, CDR2 FNYEAQ (reference sequence). The CDR3 spells CASSTRTSGGRTGELFF. The CDR3 DNA reads TGTGCTAGCAGCACGCGGACTAGCGGGGGGCGTACCGGGGAGCTGTTTTTT.